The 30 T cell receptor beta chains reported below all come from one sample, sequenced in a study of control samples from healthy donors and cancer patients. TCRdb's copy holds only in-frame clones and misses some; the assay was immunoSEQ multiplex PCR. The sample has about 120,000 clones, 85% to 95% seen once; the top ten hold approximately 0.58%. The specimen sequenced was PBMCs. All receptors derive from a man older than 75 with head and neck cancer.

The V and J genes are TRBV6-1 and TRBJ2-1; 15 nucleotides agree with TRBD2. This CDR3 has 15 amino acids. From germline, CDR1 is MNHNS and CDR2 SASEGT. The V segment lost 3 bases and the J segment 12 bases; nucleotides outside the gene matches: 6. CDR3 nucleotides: TGTGCCAGCAGTGAGGGACTAGCGGGGGGCCTTGCGCAGTTCTTC. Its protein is CASSEGLAGGLAQFF.

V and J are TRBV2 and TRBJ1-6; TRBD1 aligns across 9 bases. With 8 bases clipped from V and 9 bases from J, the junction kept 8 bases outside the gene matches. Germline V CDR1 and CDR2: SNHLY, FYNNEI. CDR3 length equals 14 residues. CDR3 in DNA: TGTGCCAGCCCGGGACAGGGTATAAGTTCACCCCTCCACTTT. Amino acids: CASPGQGISSPLHF. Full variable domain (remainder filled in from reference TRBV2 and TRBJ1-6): EPEVTQTPSHQVTQMGQEVILRCVPISNHLYFYWYRQILGQKVEFLVSFYNNEISEKSEIFDDQFSVERPDGSNFTLKIRSTKLEDSAMYFCASPGQGISSPLHFGNGTRLTVT.

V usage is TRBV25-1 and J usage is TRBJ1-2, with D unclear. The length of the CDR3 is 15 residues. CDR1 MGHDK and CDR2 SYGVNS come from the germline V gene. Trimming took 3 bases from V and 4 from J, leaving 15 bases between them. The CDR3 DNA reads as TGTGCCAGCAGTGAGGAGCCAACAGAGATCTATGGCTACACCTTC. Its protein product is CASSEEPTEIYGYTF.

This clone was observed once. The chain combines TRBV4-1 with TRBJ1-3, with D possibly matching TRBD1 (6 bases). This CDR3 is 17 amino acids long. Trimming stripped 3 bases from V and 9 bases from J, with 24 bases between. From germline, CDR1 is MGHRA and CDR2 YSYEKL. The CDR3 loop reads CASSHLSTSGALSTIYF. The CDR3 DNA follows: TGCGCCAGCAGCCACCTGAGTACGTCGGGGGCCCTTTCCACCATATATTTT.

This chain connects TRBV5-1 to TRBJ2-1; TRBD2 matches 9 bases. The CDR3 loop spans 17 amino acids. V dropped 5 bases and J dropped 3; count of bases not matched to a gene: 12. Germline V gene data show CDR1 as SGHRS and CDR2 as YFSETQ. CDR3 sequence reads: CASRRGPSGALYNEQFF. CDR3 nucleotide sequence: TGCGCCAGCAGAAGGGGGCCTAGCGGGGCCCTCTACAATGAGCAGTTCTTC. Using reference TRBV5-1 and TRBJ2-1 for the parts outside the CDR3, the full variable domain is KAGVTQTPRYLIKTRGQQVTLSCSPISGHRSVSWYQQTPGQGLQFLFEYFSETQRNKGNFPGRFSGRQFSNSRSEMNVSTLELGDSALYLCASRRGPSGALYNEQFFGPGTRLTVL.

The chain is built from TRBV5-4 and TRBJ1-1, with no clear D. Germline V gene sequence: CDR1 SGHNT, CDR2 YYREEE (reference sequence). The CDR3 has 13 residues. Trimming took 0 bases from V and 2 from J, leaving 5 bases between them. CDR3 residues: CASSLDRNTEAFF. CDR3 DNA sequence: TGTGCCAGCAGCTTGGACAGAAACACTGAAGCTTTCTTT.

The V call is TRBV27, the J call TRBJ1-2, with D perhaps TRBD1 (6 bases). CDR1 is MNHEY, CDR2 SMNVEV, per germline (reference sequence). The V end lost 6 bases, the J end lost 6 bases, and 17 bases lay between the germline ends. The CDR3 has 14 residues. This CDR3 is CASSPRGGANGYTF. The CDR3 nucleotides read TGTGCCAGCAGCCCCCGTGGGGGGGCAAATGGCTACACCTTC.

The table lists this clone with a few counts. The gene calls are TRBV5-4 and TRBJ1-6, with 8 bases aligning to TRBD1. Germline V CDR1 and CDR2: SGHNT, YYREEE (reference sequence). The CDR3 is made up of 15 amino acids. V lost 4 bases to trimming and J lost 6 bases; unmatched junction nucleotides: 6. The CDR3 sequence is CASSPGQGRNSPLHF. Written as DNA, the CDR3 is TGTGCCAGCAGCCCAGGACAGGGCCGTAATTCACCCCTCCACTTT.

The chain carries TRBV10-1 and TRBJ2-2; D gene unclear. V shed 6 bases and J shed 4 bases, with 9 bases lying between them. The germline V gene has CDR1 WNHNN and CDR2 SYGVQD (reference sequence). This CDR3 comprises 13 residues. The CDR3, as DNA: TGCGCCAGCAGCCTAGTCCCCACCGGGGAGCTGTTTTTT. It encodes CASSLVPTGELFF.

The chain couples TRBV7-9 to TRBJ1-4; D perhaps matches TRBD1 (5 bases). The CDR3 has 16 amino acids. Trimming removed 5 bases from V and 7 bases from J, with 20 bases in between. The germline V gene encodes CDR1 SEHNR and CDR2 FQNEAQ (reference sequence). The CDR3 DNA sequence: TGTGCCAGCAGCACCCGCCCAGGCAGGGCGTCTGAAAAACTGTTTTTT. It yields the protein CASSTRPGRASEKLFF.

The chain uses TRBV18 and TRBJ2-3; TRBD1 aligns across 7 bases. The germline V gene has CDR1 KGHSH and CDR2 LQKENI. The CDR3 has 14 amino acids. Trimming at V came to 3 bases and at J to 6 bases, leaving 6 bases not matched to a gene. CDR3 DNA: TGTGCCAGCTCACCCCTGACAGGGCTTGATACGCAGTATTTT. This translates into CASSPLTGLDTQYF.

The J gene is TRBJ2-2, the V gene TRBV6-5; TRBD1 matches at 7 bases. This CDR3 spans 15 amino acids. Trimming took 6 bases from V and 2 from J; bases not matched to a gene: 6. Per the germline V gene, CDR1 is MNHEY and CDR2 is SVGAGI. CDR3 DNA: TGTGCCAGCAGAAGACAGGGATCAAACACCGGGGAGCTGTTTTTT. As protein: CASRRQGSNTGELFF.

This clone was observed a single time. The CDR3 nucleotides read TGTGCCAGCTCGTTGACAAGGAGGACCGGGGAGCTGTTTTTT. Translated: CASSLTRRTGELFF. The chain joins TRBV2 to TRBJ2-2, with D tentatively TRBD2 (5 bases). Trimming cost V 8 bases and J 5 bases, with 15 bases left between them. Germline V lookup: CDR1 SNHLY, CDR2 FYNNEI. The CDR3 totals 14 residues.

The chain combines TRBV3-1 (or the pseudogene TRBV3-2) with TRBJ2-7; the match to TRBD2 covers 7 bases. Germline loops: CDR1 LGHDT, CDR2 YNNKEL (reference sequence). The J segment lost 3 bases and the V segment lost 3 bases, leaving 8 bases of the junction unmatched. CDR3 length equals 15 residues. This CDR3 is CASSHSGTKGYEQYF. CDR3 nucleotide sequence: TGTGCCAGCAGCCATTCCGGGACTAAAGGCTACGAGCAGTACTTC.

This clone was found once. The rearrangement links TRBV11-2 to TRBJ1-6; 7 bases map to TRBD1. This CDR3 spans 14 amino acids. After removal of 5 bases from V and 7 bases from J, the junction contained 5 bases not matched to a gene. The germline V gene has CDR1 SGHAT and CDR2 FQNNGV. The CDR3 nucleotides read TGTGCCAGCAGCCGACAGGGTTTCAATTCACCCCTCCACTTT. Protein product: CASSRQGFNSPLHF.

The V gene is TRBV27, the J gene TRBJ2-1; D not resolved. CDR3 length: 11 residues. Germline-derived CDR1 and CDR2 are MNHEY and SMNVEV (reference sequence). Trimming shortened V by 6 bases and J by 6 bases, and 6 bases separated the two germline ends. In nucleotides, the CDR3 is TGTGCCAGCAGGGAGACCAATGAGCAGTTCTTC. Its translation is CASRETNEQFF.

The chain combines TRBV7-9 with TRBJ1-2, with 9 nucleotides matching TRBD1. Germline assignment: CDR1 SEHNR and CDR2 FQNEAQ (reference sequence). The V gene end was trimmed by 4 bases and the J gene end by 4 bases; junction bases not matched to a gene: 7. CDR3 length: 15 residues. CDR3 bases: TGTGCCAGCAGCTCGGGGACAGGGAGCACCTATGGCTACACCTTC. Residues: CASSSGTGSTYGYTF.

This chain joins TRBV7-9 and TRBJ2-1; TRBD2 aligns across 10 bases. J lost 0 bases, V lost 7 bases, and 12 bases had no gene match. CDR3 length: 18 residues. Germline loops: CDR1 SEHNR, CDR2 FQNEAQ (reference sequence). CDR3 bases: TGTGCCAGCACTTTCCTTAGCGGGAGGTTCAGCTCCTACAATGAGCAGTTCTTC. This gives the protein CASTFLSGRFSSYNEQFF. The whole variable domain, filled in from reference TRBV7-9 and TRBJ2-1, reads DTGVSQNPRHKITKRGQNVTFRCDPISEHNRLYWYRQTLGQGPEFLTYFQNEAQLEKSRLLSDRFSAERPKGSFSTLEIQRTEQGDSAMYLCASTFLSGRFSSYNEQFFGPGTRLTVL.

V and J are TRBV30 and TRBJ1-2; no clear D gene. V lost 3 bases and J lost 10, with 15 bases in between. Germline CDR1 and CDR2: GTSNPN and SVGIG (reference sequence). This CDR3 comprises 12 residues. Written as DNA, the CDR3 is TGTGCCTGGAGCGGTAGCGTTGGTGACTACACCTTC. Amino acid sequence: CAWSGSVGDYTF. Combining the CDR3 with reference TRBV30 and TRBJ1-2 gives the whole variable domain SQTIHQWPATLVQPVGSPLSLECTVEGTSNPNLYWYRQAAGRGLQLLFYSVGIGQISSEVPQNLSASRPQDRQFILSSKKLLLSDSGFYLCAWSGSVGDYTFGSGTRLTVV.

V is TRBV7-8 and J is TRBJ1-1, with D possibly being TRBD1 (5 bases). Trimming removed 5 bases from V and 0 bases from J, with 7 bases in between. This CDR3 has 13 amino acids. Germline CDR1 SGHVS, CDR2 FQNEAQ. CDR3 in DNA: TGTGCCAGCAGCCGGGGGTTGAACACTGAAGCTTTCTTT. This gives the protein CASSRGLNTEAFF.

The CDR3 nucleotides are TGTGCCACCAGCATGGGGCCGACTGAAAAACTGTTTTTT. This sequence encodes CATSMGPTEKLFF. The V gene is TRBV15, the J gene TRBJ1-4; weak D call: TRBD1 (5 bases). The germline V gene has CDR1 LNHNV and CDR2 YYDKDF (reference sequence). The CDR3 consists of 13 residues. Trimming cost V 4 bases and J 7 bases, with 10 bases left between them.

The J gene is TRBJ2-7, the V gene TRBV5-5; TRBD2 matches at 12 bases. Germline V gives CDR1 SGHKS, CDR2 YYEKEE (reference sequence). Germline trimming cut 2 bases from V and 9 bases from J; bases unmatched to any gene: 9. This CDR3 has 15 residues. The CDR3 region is CASSFTTTGLAGQYF. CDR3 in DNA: TGTGCCAGCAGCTTCACGACCACGGGACTAGCGGGGCAGTACTTC.

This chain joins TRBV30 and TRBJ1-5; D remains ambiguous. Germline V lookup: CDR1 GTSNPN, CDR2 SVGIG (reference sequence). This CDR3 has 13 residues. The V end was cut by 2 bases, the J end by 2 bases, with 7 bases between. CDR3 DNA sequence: TGTGCCTGGAGTCGCGGACGCAATCAGCCCCAGCATTTT. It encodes CAWSRGRNQPQHF.

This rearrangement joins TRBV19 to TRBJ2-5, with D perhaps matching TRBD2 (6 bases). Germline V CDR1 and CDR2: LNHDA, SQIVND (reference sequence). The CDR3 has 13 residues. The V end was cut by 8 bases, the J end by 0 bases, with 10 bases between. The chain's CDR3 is CASQEGYQETQYF. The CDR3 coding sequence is TGTGCCAGTCAGGAGGGATACCAAGAGACCCAGTACTTC. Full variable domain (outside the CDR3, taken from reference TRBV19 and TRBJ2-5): DGGITQSPKYLFRKEGQNVTLSCEQNLNHDAMYWYRQDPGQGLRLIYYSQIVNDFQKGDIAEGYSVSREKKESFPLTVTSAQKNPTAFYLCASQEGYQETQYFGPGTRLLVL.

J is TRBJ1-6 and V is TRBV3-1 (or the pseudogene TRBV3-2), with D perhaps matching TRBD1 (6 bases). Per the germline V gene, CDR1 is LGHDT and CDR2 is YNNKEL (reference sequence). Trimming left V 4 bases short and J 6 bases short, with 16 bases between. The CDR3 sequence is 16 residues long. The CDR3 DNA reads TGTGCCAGCAGCCGGAGTGGGGGCAGGGTTAATTCACCCCTCCACTTT. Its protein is CASSRSGGRVNSPLHF.

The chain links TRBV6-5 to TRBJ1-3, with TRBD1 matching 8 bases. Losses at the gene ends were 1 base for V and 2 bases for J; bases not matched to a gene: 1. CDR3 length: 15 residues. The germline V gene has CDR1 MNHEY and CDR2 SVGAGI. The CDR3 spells CASSYFRGPGNTIYF. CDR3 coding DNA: TGTGCCAGCAGTTACTTCAGGGGGCCTGGAAACACCATATATTTT.

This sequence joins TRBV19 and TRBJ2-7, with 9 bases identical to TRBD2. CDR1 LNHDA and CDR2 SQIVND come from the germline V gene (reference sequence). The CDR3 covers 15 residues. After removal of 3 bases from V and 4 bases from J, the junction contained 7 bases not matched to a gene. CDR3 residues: CASSISGGGEYEQYF. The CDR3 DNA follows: TGTGCCAGTAGTATCAGCGGCGGGGGGGAATACGAGCAGTACTTC.

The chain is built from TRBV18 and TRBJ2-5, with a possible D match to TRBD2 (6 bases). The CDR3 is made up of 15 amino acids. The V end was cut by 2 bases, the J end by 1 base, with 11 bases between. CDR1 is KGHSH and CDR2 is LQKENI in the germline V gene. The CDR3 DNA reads TGTGCCAGCTCACCAAGAGGGGACTTCCAAGAGACCCAGTACTTC. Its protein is CASSPRGDFQETQYF.

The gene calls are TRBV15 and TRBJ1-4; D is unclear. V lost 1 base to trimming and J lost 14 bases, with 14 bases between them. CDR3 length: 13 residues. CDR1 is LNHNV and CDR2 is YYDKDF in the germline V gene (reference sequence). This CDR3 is CATSRAPANFLFF. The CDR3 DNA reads TGTGCCACCAGCAGAGCGCCAGCCAACTTTCTGTTTTTT.

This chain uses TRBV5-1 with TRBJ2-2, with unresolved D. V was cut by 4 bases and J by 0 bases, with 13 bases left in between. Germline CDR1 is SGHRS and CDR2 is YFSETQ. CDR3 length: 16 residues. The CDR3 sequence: CASSPDAHANTGELFF. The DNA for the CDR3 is TGCGCCAGCAGCCCGGACGCGCACGCGAACACCGGGGAGCTGTTTTTT. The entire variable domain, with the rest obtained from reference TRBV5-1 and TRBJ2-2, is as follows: KAGVTQTPRYLIKTRGQQVTLSCSPISGHRSVSWYQQTPGQGLQFLFEYFSETQRNKGNFPGRFSGRQFSNSRSEMNVSTLELGDSALYLCASSPDAHANTGELFFGEGSRLTVL.